The rows below give T cell receptor beta chains drawn from one sample of a study of T cells in localized non-small cell lung cancer. Using immunoSEQ multiplex PCR, the repertoire was profiled, and TCRdb retains in-frame clones only, with some absent. The sample lists 30,000 or so clones, over 80% seen once, with 4% to 4.5% in the top ten. This specimen was peripheral blood mononuclear cells, taken before any cancer treatment. These receptors were taken from a woman aged 40 to 75 with stage III lung adenocarcinoma. The CDR3 runs from the conserved cysteine through the conserved F or W. The order of the fields is V gene, D gene, J gene, clone size, CDR3 DNA, CDR3 protein. D genes are given only for firm matches. Clone size is shown for a subset of rows, as once, few, many or a class of expanded clone.

TRBV30	.	TRBJ2-5	.	TGTGCCTGGAGTGTAGACGCCGAAGAGACCCAGTACTTC	CAWSVDAEETQYF
TRBV5-4	.	TRBJ2-1	.	TGTGCCAGCAGCCCCGACTATGCCTACAATGAGCAGTTCTTC	CASSPDYAYNEQFF
TRBV13	.	TRBJ1-2	.	TGTGCCAGCAGCTTACGACAGTGTAGAAATGGCTACACCTTC	CASSLRQCRNGYTF
TRBV9	.	TRBJ1-1	once	TGTGCCAGCAGCGTAGGGGGCACCTGGGGCACTGAAGCTTTCTTT	CASSVGGTWGTEAFF
TRBV5-1	.	TRBJ2-5	.	TGCGCCAGCAGCCTAAACAGTGGCCCAAGTGCGGAGACCCAGTACTTC	CASSLNSGPSAETQYF
TRBV27	.	TRBJ1-5	.	TGTGCCAGCAGTTTTGGGGGGCGAGGCAATCAGCCCCAGCATTTT	CASSFGGRGNQPQHF
TRBV6-5	.	TRBJ1-4	.	TGTGCCAGCAGTTACGGAGGGCTCGAAAAACTGTTTTTT	CASSYGGLEKLFF
TRBV18	.	TRBJ2-3	.	TGTGCCAGCTCACCAATGGACACGGGATTGGATACGCAGTATTTT	CASSPMDTGLDTQYF
TRBV5-1	.	TRBJ2-2	.	TGCGCCAGCAGCTTGATGTGGACCGGGGAGCTGTTTTTT	CASSLMWTGELFF
TRBV5-4	.	TRBJ1-1	.	TGTGCCAGCAGCTTGGCCAGGGCGAATACGAGAGCTTTCTTT	CASSLARANTRAFF
TRBV9	.	TRBJ1-3	.	TGTGCCAGCAGCGGAGGTCACACCATATATTTT	CASSGGHTIYF
TRBV20-1	.	TRBJ1-1	.	TGCAGTGCTCGTCTGAACACTGAAGCTTTCTTT	CSARLNTEAFF
TRBV6-5	.	TRBJ2-6	.	TGTGCCAGCAGTTACGGTCCTTTAGGTGGGGCCAACGTCCTGACTTTC	CASSYGPLGGANVLTF
TRBV7-8	.	TRBJ1-6	.	TGTGCCAGCAGCTTACACAGGGCCGATTCACCCCTCCACTTT	CASSLHRADSPLHF
TRBV29-1	.	TRBJ1-2	.	TGCAGCATTACCGGGACTCCGGGGGATGGCTACACCTTC	CSITGTPGDGYTF
TRBV7-9	.	TRBJ2-1	.	TGTGCCAGCAGCTTATTGGGTAGAGAGCAGTTCTTC	CASSLLGREQFF
TRBV19	.	TRBJ2-3	.	TGTGCCAGTAGTCAAGTAGGGGGGACAATCACAGATACGCAGTATTTT	CASSQVGGTITDTQYF
TRBV5-6	TRBD1	TRBJ2-3	.	TGTGCCAGCAGCACCGGACAGGGGCTAGATACGCAGTATTTT	CASSTGQGLDTQYF
TRBV6-5	TRBD1	TRBJ1-2	once	TGTGCCAGCAGCTCGGACAGGGTCGATGGCTACACCTTC	CASSSDRVDGYTF
TRBV19	TRBD1	TRBJ1-2	.	TGTGCCAGTACTACGAGACAGGGGTGGTCTGGCTACACCTTC	CASTTRQGWSGYTF
TRBV2	.	TRBJ2-5	.	TGTGCCAGCAGTTACTCGCCCGGGACCCAGTACTTC	CASSYSPGTQYF
TRBV29-1	.	TRBJ2-1	.	TGCAGCGTTGATCCTTTGACTAGCTACAATGAGCAGTTCTTC	CSVDPLTSYNEQFF
TRBV28	.	TRBJ2-7	.	TGTGCCAGCAGTTTACGAGGTCTGATCTCCTACGAGCAGTACTTC	CASSLRGLISYEQYF
TRBV27	.	TRBJ1-2	.	TGTGCCAGCAGTTCCTCCCTACAAGAAGGCTACACCTTC	CASSSSLQEGYTF
TRBV7-6	.	TRBJ2-7	.	TGTGCCAGCAGCCCAGACAGGGAGGGGTACGAGCAGTACTTC	CASSPDREGYEQYF
TRBV6-5	.	TRBJ1-3	.	TGTGCCAGCAGTTATGGGGGAGAGGGATCTGGAAACACCATATATTTT	CASSYGGEGSGNTIYF
TRBV18	TRBD2	TRBJ2-1	.	TGTGCCAGCTCCTCGACTAGCGGGAATGAGCAGTTCTTC	CASSSTSGNEQFF
TRBV6-6	.	TRBJ1-2	.	TGTGCCAGCAGTTACTCGGTACAGGTCCCGCAAGGCACCTTC	CASSYSVQVPQGTF
TRBV2	.	TRBJ1-2	.	TGTGCCAGCAGCAATCTGAATGGCTACACCTTC	CASSNLNGYTF
TRBV4-1	TRBD2	TRBJ2-3	.	TGCGCCAGCAGCCAAGTAGGGGCGGGAGGGCCTGGAGATACGCAGTATTTT	CASSQVGAGGPGDTQYF
TRBV7-9	TRBD2	TRBJ2-5	.	TGTGCCAGCAGCTTTAGCGGGGGGGCGGAGACCCAGTACTTC	CASSFSGGAETQYF
TRBV5-1	.	TRBJ1-1	.	TGCGCCAGCAGCTTGGGACACTCGAACACTGAAGCTTTCTTT	CASSLGHSNTEAFF
TRBV6-1	.	TRBJ2-5	once	TGTGCCAGCAGTGAATTGGTCGGGAGCGAGACCCAGTACTTC	CASSELVGSETQYF
TRBV7-9	.	TRBJ2-2	.	TGTGCCAGCAGCTTTCCAGGGGAGCTGTTTTTT	CASSFPGELFF
TRBV12-5	.	TRBJ2-6	once	TGTGCTAGTGGTTTGGTAAGGTTGGGGGAAAATGGGGCCAACGTCCTGACTTTC	CASGLVRLGENGANVLTF
TRBV29-1	.	TRBJ2-1	.	TGCAGCGTTGAAGTAAGGGGCAGTGAGCAGTTCTTC	CSVEVRGSEQFF
TRBV6-1	.	TRBJ2-2	.	TGTGCCAGCAGTGTTCTGCAGGGGGGCGCCGGGGAGCTGTTTTTT	CASSVLQGGAGELFF
TRBV9	.	TRBJ2-1	.	TGTGCCAGCAGCGTAGCAGGACAGATTAACAATGAGCAGTTCTTC	CASSVAGQINNEQFF
TRBV30	TRBD1	TRBJ2-3	once	TGTGCCTGGAGTTTTCAGGGGGCAGATACGCAGTATTTT	CAWSFQGADTQYF
TRBV29-1	TRBD1	TRBJ1-2	.	TGCAGCGTTGAGGACAGGGAAAAGGATGGCTACACCTTC	CSVEDREKDGYTF